Following are 23 T cell receptor beta chains from one sample sequenced in a study of radiation and T cells in renal cell carcinoma. Method: immunoSEQ multiplex PCR; TCRdb's copy keeps in-frame clones and lacks some. The table shows 90,000 to 95,000 clones, with 82% occurring only once. Time point of the sample: baseline pretreatment blood. Treatment given: 15 Gy SBRT to primary tumor, nephrectomy 4 weeks later. This specimen was blood, taken from a patient whose treatment included radiotherapy and nephrectomy. The receptor source for this set is a man in his fifties or sixties with renal cell carcinoma.

The rearrangement uses TRBV15 and TRBJ2-7; D not certain. The CDR3 is made up of 18 amino acids. Germline V gene lookup returns CDR1 LNHNV and CDR2 YYDKDF (reference sequence). The ends were cut back, 2 bases at V and 0 bases at J, with 20 bases in the middle. The CDR3, as DNA: TGTGCCACCAGCAGAACTAAAATTCAAGGAGTTCTCTCCTACGAGCAGTACTTC. As protein: CATSRTKIQGVLSYEQYF.

This rearrangement joins TRBV6-5 to TRBJ2-5; no clear D gene. The assigned J gene may be wrong: the sequence end matches TRBJ2-7 better. This CDR3 contains 12 residues. Germline CDR1 MNHEY, CDR2 SVGAGI. The CDR3 coding sequence is TGTGTCTGTAAGGGATCAGGCTACGAGCAGTACTTC. Its translation is CVCKGSGYEQYF.

The V call is TRBV2, the J call TRBJ2-6; D call uncertain. CDR3 length equals 16 residues. Germline CDR1 reads SNHLY; CDR2 reads FYNNEI. The V gene lost 5 bases and the J gene lost 0 bases, with 11 bases spanning the gap. Here the CDR3 reads CASSPLQPSGANVLTF. CDR3 sequence (DNA): TGTGCCAGCAGTCCCCTCCAGCCCTCTGGGGCCAACGTCCTGACTTTC.

The CDR3 region has the DNA TGCGCCAGCAGCTTGGGGTCAGGGTTGGAGACCCAGTACTTC. Its protein product is CASSLGSGLETQYF. The rearrangement links TRBV5-1 to TRBJ2-5, with D possibly TRBD1 on 5 matching bases. CDR3 size: 14 residues. Trimming stripped 0 bases from V and 5 bases from J, with 11 bases between. In germline, CDR1 is SGHRS, CDR2 YFSETQ.

This chain links TRBV19 with TRBJ1-2; D may be TRBD1 (5 bases). Trimming pared 7 bases from V and 4 bases from J, leaving 19 bases between. The V gene's germline CDR1 is LNHDA and CDR2 SQIVND (reference sequence). CDR3 length: 15 amino acids. CDR3 loop: CASTADNRASYGYTF. DNA for the CDR3: TGTGCCAGTACCGCGGACAACCGAGCTTCCTATGGCTACACCTTC. Full variable domain (outside the CDR3, taken from reference TRBV19 and TRBJ1-2): DGGITQSPKYLFRKEGQNVTLSCEQNLNHDAMYWYRQDPGQGLRLIYYSQIVNDFQKGDIAEGYSVSREKKESFPLTVTSAQKNPTAFYLCASTADNRASYGYTFGSGTRLTVV.

This clone appeared once. The chain joins TRBV27 to TRBJ2-7; possible D gene TRBD2, 5 bases. Trimming took off 7 bases at V and 0 bases at J, with 13 bases between the two ends. The germline V gene has CDR1 MNHEY and CDR2 SMNVEV (reference sequence). The CDR3 covers 14 residues. The CDR3 protein is CASKWVGSSYEQYF. CDR3 nucleotides: TGTGCCAGCAAATGGGTGGGGAGCTCCTACGAGCAGTACTTC.

The chain is built from TRBV4-3 and TRBJ2-2; D unresolved. The CDR3 is 14 amino acids. Germline CDR1 LGHNA, CDR2 YSLEER. V was clipped by 0 bases and J by 6 bases, with 8 bases between them. CDR3 region: CASSQDKVPGELFF. The CDR3 bases are TGCGCCAGCAGCCAAGACAAGGTGCCCGGGGAGCTGTTTTTT.

The genes are TRBV28 and TRBJ1-4; D call uncertain. V lost 6 bases and J 0 bases, leaving 2 bases between the germline ends. The CDR3 has 12 amino acids. Per the germline V gene, CDR1 is MDHEN and CDR2 is SYDVKM. The CDR3 loop reads CASRSTNEKLFF. CDR3 DNA: TGTGCCAGCAGGTCAACTAATGAAAAACTGTTTTTT.

CDR3 protein: CASSLPTGGSTEAFF. CDR3 DNA sequence: TGTGCCAGCAGCCTCCCGACAGGCGGGAGCACTGAAGCTTTCTTT. The J gene is TRBJ1-1, the V gene TRBV7-2; tentative D call: TRBD1 (6 bases). The CDR3 loop spans 15 amino acids. The V gene lost 5 bases and the J gene lost 4 bases, with 17 bases spanning the gap. CDR1 is SGHTA, CDR2 FQGNSA, per germline.

The chain recombines TRBV6-5 with TRBJ1-1; D gene uncertain. Trimming pared 6 bases from V and 0 bases from J, leaving 11 bases between. Germline CDR1 and CDR2: MNHEY and SVGAGI. The CDR3 runs 14 residues. The CDR3, as DNA: TGTGCCAGCAGACCGTCGGGGTTGAACACTGAAGCTTTCTTT. Its protein product is CASRPSGLNTEAFF.

The chain employs TRBV6-5 and TRBJ1-2, with D perhaps matching TRBD1 (5 bases). CDR1 and CDR2 from the germline V gene are MNHEY and SVGAGI. The CDR3 extends over 13 amino acids. V lost 2 bases to trimming and J lost 4 bases, with 8 bases between them. The CDR3 nucleotides are TGTGCCAGCAGTTACGCAGGGAGCTATGGCTACACCTTC. As protein: CASSYAGSYGYTF.

The chain recombines TRBV7-9 with TRBJ2-7; D is undetermined. CDR3 size: 13 residues. In germline, CDR1 is SEHNR, CDR2 FQNEAQ (reference sequence). With 1 base removed from V and 3 bases from J, the gap between germline ends came to 7 bases. CDR3 DNA sequence: TGTGCCAGCAGCTTAGGAGTTTACTACGAGCAGTACTTC. Its protein product is CASSLGVYYEQYF.

The rearrangement uses TRBV7-9 and TRBJ2-1, with a weak D call TRBD1 (5 bases). Trimming took 3 bases from V and 0 from J, leaving 12 bases between them. The V gene's germline CDR1 is SEHNR and CDR2 FQNEAQ (reference sequence). The CDR3 sequence is 16 residues long. The CDR3 sequence: CASSFSGASSYNEQFF. The CDR3 DNA reads TGTGCCAGCAGCTTCTCTGGGGCTAGCTCCTACAATGAGCAGTTCTTC.

This clone has a handful of counts. This chain uses TRBV7-9 with TRBJ2-3, with TRBD2 as a possible D gene (6 bases). Looked up from germline, CDR1 is SEHNR and CDR2 is FQNEAQ (reference sequence). Trimming left V 5 bases short and J 5 bases short, with 23 bases between. CDR3 length: 17 amino acids. The CDR3 DNA reads as TGTGCCAGCAGCCTGAGGGGAGGTCCTAATCCACAAGATACGCAGTATTTT. This gives the protein CASSLRGGPNPQDTQYF.

As for this clone: Mismatch with germline at one junction end may stem from a read error. The CDR3 sequence is CASSFSGPSF. The CDR3, as DNA: TGTGCCAGCAGCTTCTCCGGGCCCTCTTTT. V gene TRBV7-3 combines with J gene TRBJ1-4, with D uncertain. This CDR3 contains 10 residues. The germline V gene has CDR1 SGHTA and CDR2 FQGTGA.

This chain links TRBV5-1 with TRBJ1-1; the D is unclear. The CDR3 runs to 12 residues. Germline CDR1 and CDR2: SGHRS and YFSETQ. V shed 5 bases and J shed 5 bases, with 10 bases lying between them. The chain's CDR3 is CASRADKTEAFF. The CDR3 nucleotides are TGCGCCAGCAGGGCTGACAAGACTGAAGCTTTCTTT.

The chain combines TRBV19 with TRBJ1-2; D may be TRBD1 (5 bases). The CDR3 loop spans 14 amino acids. The V end lost 5 bases, the J end lost 4 bases, and 14 bases lay between the germline ends. Germline CDR1 reads LNHDA; CDR2 reads SQIVND (reference sequence). The CDR3 nucleotides read TGTGCCAGTAGTCCCAGCAGGGAAGGCTATGGCTACACCTTC. As protein: CASSPSREGYGYTF.

This chain joins TRBV29-1 and TRBJ2-7; 8 bases match TRBD2. This CDR3 region has 14 residues. CDR1 and CDR2 from the germline V gene are SQVTM and ANQGSEA. Germline trimming cut 5 bases from V and 2 bases from J; bases unmatched to any gene: 8. CDR3 nucleotide sequence: TGCAGCGTTTCCGTCGGGAGGGCCGCCTACGAGCAGTACTTC. Translation: CSVSVGRAAYEQYF.

The rearrangement joins TRBV10-3 to TRBJ2-5, with D tentatively TRBD2 (7 bases). V lost 3 bases and J 5 bases, leaving 13 bases between the germline ends. The germline CDR1 and CDR2 sequences are ENHRY and SYGVKD. This CDR3 is 14 amino acids long. The CDR3 nucleotides read TGTGCCATCAGTGAAGGGGGGGGACGGGAGACCCAGTACTTC. The encoded protein is CAISEGGGRETQYF.

This clone was observed a handful of times. J is TRBJ1-1 and V is TRBV29-1; D may be TRBD1 (5 bases). The V gene lost 5 bases and the J gene lost 10 bases, with 11 bases spanning the gap. The CDR3 consists of 10 residues. Germline V lookup: CDR1 SQVTM, CDR2 ANQGSEA. CDR3 in DNA: TGCAGCGTTTTTGGGGCGCGAGCTTTCTTT. Translated: CSVFGARAFF. Drawing the rest from reference TRBV29-1 and TRBJ1-1, the complete variable domain is SAVISQKPSRDICQRGTSLTIQCQVDSQVTMMFWYRQQPGQSLTLIATANQGSEATYESGFVIDKFPISRPNLTFSTLTVSNMSPEDSSIYLCSVFGARAFFGQGTRLTVV.

The chain carries TRBV7-2 and TRBJ2-1, with TRBD2 matching 13 bases. Trimming at V came to 0 bases and at J to 9 bases, leaving 11 bases not matched to a gene. The length of the CDR3 is 18 residues. Germline lookup yields CDR1 SGHTA and CDR2 FQGNSA. The CDR3 nucleotides are TGTGCCAGCAGCTTAGCCCCTCTACTAGCGGGAGGGCTTGGTGAGCAGTTCTTC. Residues: CASSLAPLLAGGLGEQFF.

This clone was seen a few times. The chain couples TRBV28 to TRBJ2-5, with D tentatively TRBD1 (6 bases). V was pared by 7 bases and J by 4 bases, with 19 bases between. Germline V CDR1 and CDR2: MDHEN, SYDVKM. The CDR3 runs 15 residues. The CDR3 region has the DNA TGTGCCAGCATCCCCACCAGGGCAGGGGCAGAGACCCAGTACTTC. Encoded protein: CASIPTRAGAETQYF.

V and J are TRBV18 and TRBJ2-2; D is perhaps TRBD1 (5 bases). The CDR3 runs to 16 residues. V lost 4 bases to trimming and J lost 6 bases, with 18 bases between them. Germline CDR1 and CDR2: KGHSH and LQKENI. The CDR3 reads CASSRAHRTSAGELFF. The CDR3 DNA is TGTGCCAGCTCACGGGCCCATAGGACATCTGCCGGGGAGCTGTTTTTT. Full variable domain (outside the CDR3, taken from reference TRBV18 and TRBJ2-2): NAGVMQNPRHLVRRRGQEARLRCSPMKGHSHVYWYRQLPEEGLKFMVYLQKENIIDESGMPKERFSAEFPKEGPSILRIQQVVRGDSAAYFCASSRAHRTSAGELFFGEGSRLTVL.